This TCR beta chain was found in a study of Graves' ophthalmopathy and Graves' hyperthyroidism. Study-level results: Appearing in blood as well were most expanded thyroid clonotypes above 0.001 frequency. For predicting ophthalmopathy progression, the model had nearly 71% sensitivity and roughly 76% specificity.

This CDR3 comprises 12 residues. The V gene's germline CDR1 is GTSNPN and CDR2 SVGIG (reference sequence). With 2 bases removed from V and 11 bases from J, the gap between germline ends came to 15 bases. Transcripts of RNA were the source for amplifying TCR beta CDR3 regions. The workflow started with a first-round RT-PCR run with HTBI primers and then moved on to a second-round multiplex PCR. TCRdb re-called the multiplex PCR reads through MiXCR, storing one row per CDR3 protein. In the table there are approximately 330,000 distinct CDR3 sequences, around a sixth of which are singletons. This clonotype was counted ten times or more. What it binds is unknown. Orbital computed tomography and thyroid ultrasound, along with TRAb, serum thyroxine and clinical symptoms, underpinned diagnosis. The source of the PBMCs was over 8.5 ml of fresh peripheral blood.

Specimen: peripheral blood. The TCR sequence derives from an adult man with Graves' ophthalmopathy. The chain links TRBV30 to TRBJ1-1; a possible D gene is TRBD1 (5 bases). The CDR3 region is CAWSTRGIRAFF. The CDR3, as DNA: TGTGCCTGGAGTACGCGGGGGATCAGGGCTTTCTTT.